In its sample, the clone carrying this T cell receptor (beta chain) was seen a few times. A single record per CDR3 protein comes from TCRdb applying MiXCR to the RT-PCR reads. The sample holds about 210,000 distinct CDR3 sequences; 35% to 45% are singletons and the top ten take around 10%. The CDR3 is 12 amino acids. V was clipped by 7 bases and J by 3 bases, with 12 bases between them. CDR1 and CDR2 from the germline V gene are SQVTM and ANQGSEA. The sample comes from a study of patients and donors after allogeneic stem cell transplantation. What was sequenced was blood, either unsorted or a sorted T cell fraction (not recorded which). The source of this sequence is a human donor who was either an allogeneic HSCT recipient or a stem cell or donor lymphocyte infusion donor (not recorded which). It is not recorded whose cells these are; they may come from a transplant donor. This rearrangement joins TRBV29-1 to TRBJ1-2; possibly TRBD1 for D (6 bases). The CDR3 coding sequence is TGCAGCGGGATTAAGGGGGACTATGGCTACACCTTC. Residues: CSGIKGDYGYTF.